Below, one T cell receptor beta chain is given with its context. The antigen remains unidentified. One end of the junction is discordant with germline, which a read error may explain. TCRdb processed the 5' RACE reads anew with MiXCR; each CDR3 protein has one entry. The table includes around 230,000 distinct CDR3 sequences, around 8% detected once. The CDR3 is 15 amino acids. In germline, CDR1 is SGHAT, CDR2 FQNNGV. The sample comes from a study of CD8 T cells in ankylosing spondylitis. Findings and caveats of the study: Ankylosing spondylitis blood appeared to be characterized by a TCR beta motif of 7 to 9 highly homologous variants. Disease-linked clones were CD8+ and relatively rare in peripheral blood.

The chain joins TRBV11-2 to TRBJ1-6, with a possible D match to TRBD1 (5 bases). The specimen sequenced was blood, either unsorted or a sorted T cell fraction (not recorded which). The receptor was derived from a female donor with ankylosing spondylitis or in good health (not recorded which). The CDR3 coding sequence is TGTGCCAGCAGCCCGGGCGGGACGAGTCATTCATCCCTCCACTTT. Residues: CASSPGGTSHSSLHF.